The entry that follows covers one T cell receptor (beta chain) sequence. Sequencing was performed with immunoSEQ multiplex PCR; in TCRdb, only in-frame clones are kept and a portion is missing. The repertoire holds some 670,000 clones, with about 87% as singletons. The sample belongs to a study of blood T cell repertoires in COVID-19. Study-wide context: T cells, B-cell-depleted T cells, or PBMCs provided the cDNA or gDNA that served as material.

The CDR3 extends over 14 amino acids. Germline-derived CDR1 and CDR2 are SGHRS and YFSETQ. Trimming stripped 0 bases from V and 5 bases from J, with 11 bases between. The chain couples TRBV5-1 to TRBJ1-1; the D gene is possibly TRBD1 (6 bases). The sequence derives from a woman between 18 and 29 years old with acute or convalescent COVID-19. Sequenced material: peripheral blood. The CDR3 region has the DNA TGCGCCAGCAGCTTGGGGGGGCCGTGGACTGAAGCTTTCTTT. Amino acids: CASSLGGPWTEAFF. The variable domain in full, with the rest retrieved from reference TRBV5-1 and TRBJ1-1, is KAGVTQTPRYLIKTRGQQVTLSCSPISGHRSVSWYQQTPGQGLQFLFEYFSETQRNKGNFPGRFSGRQFSNSRSEMNVSTLELGDSALYLCASSLGGPWTEAFFGQGTRLTVV.